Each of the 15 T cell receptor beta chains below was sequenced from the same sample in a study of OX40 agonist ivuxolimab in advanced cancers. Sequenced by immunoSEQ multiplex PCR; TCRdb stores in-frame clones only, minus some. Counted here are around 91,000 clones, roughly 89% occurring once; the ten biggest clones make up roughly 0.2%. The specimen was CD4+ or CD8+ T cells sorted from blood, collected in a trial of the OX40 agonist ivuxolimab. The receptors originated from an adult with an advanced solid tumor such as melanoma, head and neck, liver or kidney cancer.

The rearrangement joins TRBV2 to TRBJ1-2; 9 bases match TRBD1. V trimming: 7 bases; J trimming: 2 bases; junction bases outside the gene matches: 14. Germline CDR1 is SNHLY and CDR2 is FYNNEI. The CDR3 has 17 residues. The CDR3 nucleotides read TGTGCCAGCACCCGGTCAACCGGGACAGGGAGGAACTATGGCTACACCTTC. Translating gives CASTRSTGTGRNYGYTF.

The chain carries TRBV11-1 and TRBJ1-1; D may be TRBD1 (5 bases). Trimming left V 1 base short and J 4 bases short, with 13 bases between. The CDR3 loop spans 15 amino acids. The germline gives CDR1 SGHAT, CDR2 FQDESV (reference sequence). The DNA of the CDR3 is TGTGCCAGCAGCTTAGGGTGGGGCAGCTCCACTGAAGCTTTCTTT. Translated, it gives CASSLGWGSSTEAFF.

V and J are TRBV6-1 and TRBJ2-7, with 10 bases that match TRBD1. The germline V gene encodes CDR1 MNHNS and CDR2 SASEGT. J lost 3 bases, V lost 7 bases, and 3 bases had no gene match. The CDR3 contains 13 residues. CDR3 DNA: TGTGCCAGCAAGGACAGGGGGGGCTACGAGCAGTACGTC. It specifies CASKDRGGYEQYV.

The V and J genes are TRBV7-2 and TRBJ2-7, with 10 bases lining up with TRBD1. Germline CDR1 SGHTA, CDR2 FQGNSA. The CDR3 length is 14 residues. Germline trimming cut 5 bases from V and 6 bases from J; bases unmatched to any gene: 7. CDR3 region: CASSTDRGRLEQYF. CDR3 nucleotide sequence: TGTGCCAGCAGCACCGACAGGGGGCGGCTCGAGCAGTACTTC. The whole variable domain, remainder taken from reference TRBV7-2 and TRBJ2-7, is GAGVSQSPSNKVTEKGKDVELRCDPISGHTALYWYRQSLGQGLEFLIYFQGNSAPDKSGLPSDRFSAERTGGSVSTLTIQRTQQEDSAVYLCASSTDRGRLEQYFGPGTRLTVT.

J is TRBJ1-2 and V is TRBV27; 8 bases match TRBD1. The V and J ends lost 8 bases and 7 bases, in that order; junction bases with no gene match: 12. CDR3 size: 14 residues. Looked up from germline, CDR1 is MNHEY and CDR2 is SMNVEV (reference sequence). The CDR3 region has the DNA TGTGCCAGCGGACTAAGACAGGGGTCTGGTGGCTACACCTTC. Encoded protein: CASGLRQGSGGYTF.

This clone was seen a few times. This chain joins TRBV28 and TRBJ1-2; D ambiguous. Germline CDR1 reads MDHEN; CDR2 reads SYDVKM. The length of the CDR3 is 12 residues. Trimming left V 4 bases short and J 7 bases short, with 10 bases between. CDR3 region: CASSSHVGGYTF. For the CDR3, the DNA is TGTGCCAGCAGTTCGCACGTTGGTGGCTACACCTTC.

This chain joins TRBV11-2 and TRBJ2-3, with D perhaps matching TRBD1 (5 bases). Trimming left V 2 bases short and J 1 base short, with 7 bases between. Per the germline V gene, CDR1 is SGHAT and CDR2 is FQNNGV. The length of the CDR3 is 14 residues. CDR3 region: CASSLLQGTDTQYF. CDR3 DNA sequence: TGTGCCAGCAGCTTATTACAGGGCACAGATACGCAGTATTTT.

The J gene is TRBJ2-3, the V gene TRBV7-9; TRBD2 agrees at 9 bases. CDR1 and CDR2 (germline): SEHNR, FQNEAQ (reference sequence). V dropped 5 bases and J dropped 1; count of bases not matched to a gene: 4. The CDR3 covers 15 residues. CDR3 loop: CASSPQRGGTDTQYF. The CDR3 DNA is TGTGCCAGCAGCCCACAGCGGGGGGGCACAGATACGCAGTATTTT.

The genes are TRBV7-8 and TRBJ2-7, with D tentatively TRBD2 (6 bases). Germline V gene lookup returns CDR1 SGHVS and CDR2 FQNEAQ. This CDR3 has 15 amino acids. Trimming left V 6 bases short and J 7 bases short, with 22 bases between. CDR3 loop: CASRNPTGGMREQYF. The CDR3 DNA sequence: TGTGCCAGCAGAAATCCCACGGGCGGGATGCGGGAGCAGTACTTC.

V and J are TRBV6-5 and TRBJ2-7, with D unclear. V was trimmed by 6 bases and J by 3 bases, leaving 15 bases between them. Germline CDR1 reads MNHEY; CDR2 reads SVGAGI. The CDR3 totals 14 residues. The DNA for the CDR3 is TGTGCCAGCAGCTCCGGCTTGGGAAACTACGAGCAGTACGTC. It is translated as CASSSGLGNYEQYV.

The CDR3 region is CASSPRLAGATDTQYF. The CDR3, as DNA: TGTGCCAGCAGCCCGAGACTAGCGGGGGCCACAGATACGCAGTATTTT. The chain has TRBV4-2 and TRBJ2-3, with 12 positions matching TRBD2. Trimming cost V 4 bases and J 2 bases; bases outside gene matches: 4. CDR1 and CDR2 (germline): LGHNA, YNFKEQ. The CDR3 sequence is 16 residues long.

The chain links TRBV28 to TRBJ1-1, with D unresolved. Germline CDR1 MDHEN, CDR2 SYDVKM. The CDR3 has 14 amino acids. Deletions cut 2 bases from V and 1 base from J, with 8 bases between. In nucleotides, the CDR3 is TGTGCCAGCAGTTTAAGTCTAGGGAACACTGAAGCTTTCTTT. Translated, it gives CASSLSLGNTEAFF.

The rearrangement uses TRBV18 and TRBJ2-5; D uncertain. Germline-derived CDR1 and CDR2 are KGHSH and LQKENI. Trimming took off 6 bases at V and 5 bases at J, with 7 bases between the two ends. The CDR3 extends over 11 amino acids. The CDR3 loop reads CASSSVETQYF. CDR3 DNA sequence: TGTGCCAGCTCGTCTGTGGAGACCCAGTACTTC. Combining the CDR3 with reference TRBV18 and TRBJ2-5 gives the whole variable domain NAGVMQNPRHLVRRRGQEARLRCSPMKGHSHVYWYRQLPEEGLKFMVYLQKENIIDESGMPKERFSAEFPKEGPSILRIQQVVRGDSAAYFCASSSVETQYFGPGTRLLVL.

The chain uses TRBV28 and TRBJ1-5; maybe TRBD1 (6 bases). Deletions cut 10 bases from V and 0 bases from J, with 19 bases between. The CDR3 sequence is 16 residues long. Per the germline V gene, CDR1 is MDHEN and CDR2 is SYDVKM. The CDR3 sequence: CAILPSTGNSNQPQHF. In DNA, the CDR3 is TGTGCCATCCTTCCTTCGACAGGAAATAGCAATCAGCCCCAGCATTTT.

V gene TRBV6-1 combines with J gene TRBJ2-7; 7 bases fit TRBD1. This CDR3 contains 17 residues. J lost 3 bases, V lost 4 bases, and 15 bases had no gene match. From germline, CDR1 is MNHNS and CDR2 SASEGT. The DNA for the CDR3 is TGTGCCAGCAGTGGAGGACCGGGACAGCGAGGGGGCTACGAGCAGTACTTC. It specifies CASSGGPGQRGGYEQYF.